Below, 29 T cell receptor beta chains from the same sample are listed, as sequenced in a study of blood T cell repertoires in COVID-19. Profiled with immunoSEQ multiplex PCR; TCRdb holds only in-frame clones, not every one. The sample yields 95,000 to 150,000 clones, about 90% seen once. The sample comprised peripheral blood. The origin of the receptors is a woman between 45 and 60 years old with active or convalescent COVID-19.

CDR3 bases: TGTGCCAGTACCCCCAGAGCGACTTCCACGGGAGATACGCAGTATTTT. Translated: CASTPRATSTGDTQYF. The V gene is TRBV19, the J gene TRBJ2-3; D not certain. Trimming left V 7 bases short and J 5 bases short, with 22 bases between. Germline V gives CDR1 LNHDA, CDR2 SQIVND (reference sequence). The CDR3 has 16 amino acids.

In this sample, this clone turned up once. The chain joins TRBV28 to TRBJ1-5; 8 bases align to TRBD1. Trimming at V came to 5 bases and at J to 1 base, leaving 13 bases not matched to a gene. This CDR3 is 18 amino acids long. Germline loops: CDR1 MDHEN, CDR2 SYDVKM. The CDR3 DNA reads as TGTGCCAGCAGTACTCGACAGGGGACATGGTCAAGCAATCAGCCCCAGCATTTT. Its translation: CASSTRQGTWSSNQPQHF.

The J gene is TRBJ2-5, the V gene TRBV6-6; 8 bases are a match to TRBD1. CDR1 is MNHNY, CDR2 SVGAGI, per germline (reference sequence). This CDR3 contains 14 residues. J lost 5 bases, V lost 3 bases, and 5 bases had no gene match. This CDR3 reads CASSYSDRAETQYF. The DNA for the CDR3 is TGTGCCAGCAGTTATTCGGACAGGGCGGAGACCCAGTACTTC.

At least ten counts were recorded for this clone. This sequence joins TRBV2 and TRBJ1-2, with D possibly matching TRBD1 (5 bases). CDR3 length equals 12 residues. CDR1 and CDR2 from the germline V gene are SNHLY and FYNNEI. Trimming shortened V by 2 bases and J by 8 bases, and 9 bases separated the two germline ends. The CDR3, as DNA: TGTGCCAGCAGTGAAAGGGGCGACGGCTACACCTTC. As protein: CASSERGDGYTF.

The genes are TRBV11-1 and TRBJ2-1, with 8 bases matching TRBD2. CDR3 length: 16 residues. Germline V gives CDR1 SGHAT, CDR2 FQDESV (reference sequence). Trimming took 5 bases from V and 0 from J; bases not matched to a gene: 6. CDR3 DNA sequence: TGTGCCAGCAGCCTAATAGCGGGAAGCTCCTACAATGAGCAGTTCTTC. Translating gives CASSLIAGSSYNEQFF.

The chain carries TRBV5-5 and TRBJ2-2, with D perhaps matching TRBD2 (6 bases). V lost 6 bases, J lost 4 bases, and 19 bases lay in between. CDR1 SGHKS and CDR2 YYEKEE come from the germline V gene (reference sequence). The CDR3 length is 16 residues. CDR3: CASTSRSGETTGELFF. The CDR3 nucleotides are TGTGCCAGCACCTCCCGCTCGGGAGAGACCACCGGGGAGCTGTTTTTT.

A single count supports this clone. The chain employs TRBV5-8 and TRBJ2-4, with 12 bases aligning to TRBD2. Germline CDR1 and CDR2: SGHTS and YDEGEE. Unmatched junction bases numbered 2, after V lost 5 bases and J lost 5 bases. This CDR3 has 14 amino acids. The CDR3 bases are TGTGCCAGCAGACTAGCGGGAGGTGAAAACATTCAGTACTTC. Translating it yields CASRLAGGENIQYF. Looking up the rest from reference TRBV5-8 and TRBJ2-4 gives the full variable domain: EAGVTQSPTHLIKTRGQQATLRCSPISGHTSVYWYQQALGLGLQFLLWYDEGEERNRGNFPPRFSGRQFPNYSSELNVNALELEDSALYLCASRLAGGENIQYFGAGTRLSVL.

The chain combines TRBV6-2 or TRBV6-3 with TRBJ2-1; 7 bases align to TRBD2. The CDR3 loop spans 15 amino acids. Per germline, CDR1 MNHEY and CDR2 SVGEGT. The J segment lost 1 base and the V segment lost 4 bases, leaving 4 bases of the junction unmatched. CDR3 sequence: CASSFTGGSYNEQFF. In nucleotides, the CDR3 is TGTGCCAGCAGTTTTACGGGAGGATCCTACAATGAGCAGTTCTTC.

The chain joins TRBV27 to TRBJ2-6; TRBD1 aligns across 11 bases. Looked up from germline, CDR1 is MNHEY and CDR2 is SMNVEV (reference sequence). V was clipped by 5 bases and J by 3 bases; unmatched bases: 12. This CDR3 contains 19 residues. CDR3 coding DNA: TGTGCCAGCAGTGAATATCCGGGACAGGGGGGCAGTGGGGCCAACGTCCTGACTTTC. Its translation is CASSEYPGQGGSGANVLTF.

V is TRBV5-1 and J is TRBJ2-4; D is perhaps TRBD2 (6 bases). The CDR3 is made up of 14 amino acids. CDR1 and CDR2 from the germline V gene are SGHRS and YFSETQ. V lost 4 bases and J 2 bases, leaving 10 bases between the germline ends. This CDR3 is CASSDRGTKNIQYF. DNA of the CDR3: TGCGCCAGCAGCGACCGGGGGACCAAAAACATTCAGTACTTC.

The CDR3 sequence: CASDGVYAEAFF. The CDR3, as DNA: TGTGCCAGTGACGGAGTCTACGCTGAAGCTTTCTTT. V and J are TRBV7-9 and TRBJ1-1; D gene ambiguous. The CDR3 runs 12 residues. The germline V gene has CDR1 SEHNR and CDR2 FQNEAQ (reference sequence). V gave up 9 bases and J gave up 6 bases, with 14 bases separating them.

This clone has a handful of counts. The chain joins TRBV7-2 to TRBJ2-7; D not resolved. Trimming removed 1 base at V and 6 bases at J, with 16 bases between. The length of the CDR3 is 15 residues. CDR1 and CDR2 from the germline V gene are SGHTA and FQGNSA. The CDR3 loop reads CASSLDLEALGEQYF. The DNA of the CDR3 is TGTGCCAGCAGCTTAGATCTAGAGGCCCTGGGCGAGCAGTACTTC.

The V and J genes are TRBV6-2 or TRBV6-3 and TRBJ1-5; TRBD1 might be the D (5 bases). Looked up from germline, CDR1 is MNHEY and CDR2 is SVGEGT. V lost 5 bases and J lost 6, with 11 bases in between. The CDR3 loop spans 13 amino acids. The CDR3 region has the DNA TGTGCCAGCAGTGGGGGGGTCCGTCAGCCCCAGCATTTT. Translating it yields CASSGGVRQPQHF.

The rearrangement links TRBV19 to TRBJ1-1; D not resolved. The CDR3 length is 15 residues. Deletions cut 0 bases from V and 1 base from J, with 9 bases between. Germline values: CDR1 LNHDA, CDR2 SQIVND (reference sequence). The CDR3 loop reads CASSIEGQRNTEAFF. The CDR3, as DNA: TGTGCCAGTAGTATAGAGGGCCAGAGGAACACTGAAGCTTTCTTT.

The chain joins TRBV6-6 to TRBJ1-1; weak D call: TRBD1 (6 bases). The V end was cut by 5 bases, the J end by 0 bases, with 22 bases between. In germline, CDR1 is MNHNY, CDR2 SVGAGI (reference sequence). The CDR3 is 18 residues long. This CDR3 is CASSLPSKGGVVNTEAFF. CDR3 nucleotides: TGTGCCAGCAGTCTCCCCAGCAAGGGGGGGGTGGTGAACACTGAAGCTTTCTTT.

V usage is TRBV7-3 and J usage is TRBJ2-1; 7 positions agree with TRBD2. The CDR3 covers 16 residues. V shed 5 bases and J 4 bases; nucleotides not matched to a gene: 11. The germline gives CDR1 SGHTA, CDR2 FQGTGA. Here the CDR3 DNA reads TGTGCCAGCAGCCCCTTGGGAGGGTCTCTATACAATGAGCAGTTCTTC. This sequence encodes CASSPLGGSLYNEQFF.

This clone was recorded only once. The chain is built from TRBV6-5 and TRBJ2-2, with a weak D call TRBD1 (5 bases). Germline values: CDR1 MNHEY, CDR2 SVGAGI. Trimming took 6 bases from V and 6 from J, leaving 14 bases between them. The CDR3 consists of 14 residues. DNA for the CDR3: TGTGCCAGCAGCTTCCTCCAGGGTGCCGGGGAGCTGTTTTTT. This translates into CASSFLQGAGELFF.

V and J are TRBV2 and TRBJ2-2; 7 bases agree with TRBD2. This CDR3 is 15 amino acids long. Per the germline V gene, CDR1 is SNHLY and CDR2 is FYNNEI. J gave up 3 bases and V 0 bases, and 1 base lay outside the gene matches. The CDR3 protein is CASSEAAGYTGELFF. The CDR3 DNA sequence: TGTGCCAGCAGTGAAGCAGCGGGGTACACCGGGGAGCTGTTTTTT.

The V call is TRBV7-9, the J call TRBJ2-3; 11 nucleotides agree with TRBD2. CDR1 SEHNR and CDR2 FQNEAQ come from the germline V gene (reference sequence). The ends lost 2 bases at V and 4 bases at J; junction bases unmatched: 5. The CDR3 runs 16 residues. DNA of the CDR3: TGTGCCAGCAGCTTAAGCACTAGCGGGAGAGCAGATACGCAGTATTTT. Its protein product is CASSLSTSGRADTQYF.

V gene TRBV30 combines with J gene TRBJ1-3, with unresolved D. Germline V lookup: CDR1 GTSNPN, CDR2 SVGIG (reference sequence). The CDR3 is made up of 15 amino acids. Trimming pared 2 bases from V and 0 bases from J, leaving 11 bases between. DNA of the CDR3: TGTGCCTGGAGTACCACGGGGTCCTCTGGAAACACCATATATTTT. This codes for CAWSTTGSSGNTIYF. The full variable domain, in which reference TRBV30 and TRBJ1-3 provide the parts outside the CDR3, is SQTIHQWPATLVQPVGSPLSLECTVEGTSNPNLYWYRQAAGRGLQLLFYSVGIGQISSEVPQNLSASRPQDRQFILSSKKLLLSDSGFYLCAWSTTGSSGNTIYFGEGSWLTVV.

The chain is built from TRBV6-5 and TRBJ1-2; weak D call: TRBD1 (5 bases). Germline V gene sequence: CDR1 MNHEY, CDR2 SVGAGI. Trimming shortened V by 5 bases and J by 8 bases, and 15 bases separated the two germline ends. CDR3 length: 13 residues. The CDR3 region has the DNA TGTGCCAGCAGTCCGACAGTAATGGACGGCTACACCTTC. Protein sequence: CASSPTVMDGYTF.

J is TRBJ1-1 and V is TRBV18; 11 bases are a match to TRBD1. V shed 5 bases, J shed 7 bases, and the junction held 6 bases outside the gene matches. Germline CDR1 and CDR2: KGHSH and LQKENI. This CDR3 has 14 residues. The CDR3 spells CASSAGTGGIEAFF. Written as DNA, the CDR3 is TGTGCCAGCTCAGCCGGGACAGGGGGGATTGAAGCTTTCTTT.

This chain connects TRBV27 to TRBJ2-3, with TRBD1 matching 7 bases. The CDR3 runs 15 residues. Germline assignment: CDR1 MNHEY and CDR2 SMNVEV (reference sequence). With V trimmed by 9 bases and J by 0 bases, 9 bases remained unmatched. The CDR3, as DNA: TGTGCCAGTTCCGAGGGGGCATTTAGCACAGATACGCAGTATTTT. Translation gives CASSEGAFSTDTQYF.

The rearrangement joins TRBV7-9 to TRBJ2-7; TRBD2 might be the D (6 bases). This CDR3 has 13 residues. Germline lookup yields CDR1 SEHNR and CDR2 FQNEAQ (reference sequence). The V end lost 7 bases, the J end lost 4 bases, and 14 bases lay between the germline ends. CDR3 region: CASIEMGTYEQYF. DNA of the CDR3: TGTGCCAGCATCGAAATGGGGACTTACGAGCAGTACTTC.

The chain joins TRBV7-3 to TRBJ2-1, with 7 nucleotides matching TRBD1. Germline V CDR1 and CDR2: SGHTA, FQGTGA. Losses at the gene ends were 4 bases for V and 7 bases for J; bases not matched to a gene: 7. The CDR3 consists of 14 residues. The CDR3 nucleotides are TGTGCCAGCAGCTCGCCGACAGGGTGGAATGAGCAGTTCTTC. The encoded protein is CASSSPTGWNEQFF.

The rearrangement uses TRBV9 and TRBJ2-3; D is perhaps TRBD2 (5 bases). The CDR3 has 12 amino acids. Per germline, CDR1 SGDLS and CDR2 YYNGEE. The V end was cut by 3 bases, the J end by 8 bases, with 10 bases between. CDR3 region: CASSEARGTQYF. The CDR3, as DNA: TGTGCCAGCAGCGAGGCCCGGGGTACGCAGTATTTT.

This clone was observed a single time. The chain carries TRBV19 and TRBJ2-1, with D possibly TRBD2 on 5 matching bases. The germline V gene encodes CDR1 LNHDA and CDR2 SQIVND (reference sequence). Trimming left V 4 bases short and J 4 bases short, with 14 bases between. The CDR3 is 15 amino acids. CDR3 residues: CASSRAELTYNEQFF. CDR3 DNA: TGTGCCAGTAGTAGAGCGGAACTTACTTACAATGAGCAGTTCTTC.

The chain combines TRBV19 with TRBJ2-5; D gene ambiguous. The ends were cut back, 6 bases at V and 4 bases at J, with 9 bases in the middle. CDR3 length equals 12 residues. Germline CDR1 and CDR2: LNHDA and SQIVND (reference sequence). The CDR3 loop is CASSQLRETQYF. The DNA of the CDR3 is TGTGCCAGTAGCCAACTGCGAGAGACCCAGTACTTC.

The J gene is TRBJ2-4, the V gene TRBV7-9, with 7 bases lining up with TRBD1. Unmatched junction bases numbered 4, after V lost 2 bases and J lost 3 bases. From germline, CDR1 is SEHNR and CDR2 FQNEAQ (reference sequence). This CDR3 region has 15 residues. CDR3 amino acids: CASSLSGTVKNIQYF. The CDR3 bases are TGTGCCAGCAGCTTATCCGGGACAGTCAAAAACATTCAGTACTTC.